The sequence of this T cell receptor (beta chain) was determined in a study of CD8 T cells in ankylosing spondylitis (dated by TCRdb to about 2017). At the level of the whole study: The study profiled T cell receptor beta repertoires in healthy donors and ankylosing spondylitis patients to find disease-linked TCR variants. The whole study cohort included over a hundred healthy donors and 25 ankylosing spondylitis patients. Peripheral blood was sampled, and synovial fluid was also collected from ankylosing spondylitis patients.

The CDR3 runs 17 amino acids, cysteine and phenylalanine included. The only DNA kept is the CDR3, 51 bases in frame from the first base. The V end gives up 0 bases and the J end 3 bases, leaving 5 bases in the junction not matched to a gene. CDR1 and CDR2, per the germline V gene, are SGHRS and YFSETQ. Sequencing relied on an Illumina HiSeq 2500. TCR beta libraries were prepared by quantitative 5'-RACE with molecular barcodes. Per the source publication's procedure: A new computational method, built on a probabilistic model of VDJ rearrangement, was used to identify disease-linked TCR variants. Clones were called with MiXCR by TCRdb after fastp trimmed the public reads at Q25, and only in-frame beta chains were retained. Each CDR3 protein gets just one entry, which takes the most common genes and DNA from the rows behind it. The V and J calls follow TCRdb's processing rather than the paper's. This sample has around 770,000 distinct CDR3 sequences in its table, and about 20% of those were observed once. Under 20% of the sample comes from the top ten.

Summary of the overall study and its limitations: Some motif variants had previously been reported in the synovial fluid and blood of reactive arthritis patients, which suggests shared mechanisms of disease initiation. Significant enrichment of the disease-linked clones was reported in matched synovial fluid samples from ankylosing spondylitis patients. A TCR beta motif made up of under ten highly homologous amino acid variants appeared to be characteristic of blood from ankylosing spondylitis patients. A CD8+ phenotype was shown by the disease-linked clones, which were found at relatively low frequencies in peripheral blood.

On this clonotype itself: Its antigen is currently not known. Base qualities are not provided; no much larger clone lies one nucleotide away.

Recombination joined TRBV5-1 with TRBJ2-6; 8 junctional bases match TRBD1. The sequenced sample consisted of blood, either unsorted or a sorted T cell fraction (not recorded which). The clonotype comes from a male donor with ankylosing spondylitis. The sequence in DNA is TGCGCCAGCAGCTTGGGCCAGGGGGCAGGTGGGGCCAACGTCCTGACTTTC. Protein translation: CASSLGQGAGGANVLTF.